This TCR beta chain was documented in a study of response to subunit inactivated influenza vaccine. Findings and caveats of the study: A suggestion made by the authors is that each seasonal influenza vaccination recruits few new T cells.

MiXCR was run by TCRdb on the RT-PCR reads, yielding one entry per CDR3 protein. The table lists 200,000 to 250,000 distinct CDR3 sequences, roughly an eighth of them singletons. This CDR3 has 14 residues. The V end was cut by 0 bases, the J end by 8 bases, with 14 bases between. Germline CDR1 reads DFQATT; CDR2 reads SNEGSKA (reference sequence). On this clonotype itself: Its antigen is still unknown.

The input for sequencing was non-naive T cells sorted from PBMCs, taken 14 to 15 days before vaccination. This clonotype was obtained from a man aged 50 to 60 who received an inactivated influenza vaccine. The chain joins TRBV20-1 to TRBJ1-3; the D gene is possibly TRBD1 (6 bases). The CDR3 DNA reads as TGCAGTGCTAGAGATCCGCGGAGGGGGGACACCATATATTTT. Protein sequence: CSARDPRRGDTIYF.